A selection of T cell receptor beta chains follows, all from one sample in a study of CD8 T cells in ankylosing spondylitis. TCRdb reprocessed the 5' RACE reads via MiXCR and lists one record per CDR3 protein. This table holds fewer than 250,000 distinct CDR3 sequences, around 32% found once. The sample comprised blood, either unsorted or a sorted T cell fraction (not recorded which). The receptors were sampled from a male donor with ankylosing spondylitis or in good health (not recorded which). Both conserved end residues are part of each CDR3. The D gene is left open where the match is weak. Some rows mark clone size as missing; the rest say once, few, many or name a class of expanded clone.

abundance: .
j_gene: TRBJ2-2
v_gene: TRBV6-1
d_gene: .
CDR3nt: TGTGCCACCACGTTCACCGGGGAGCTGTTTTTT
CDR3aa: CATTFTGELFF

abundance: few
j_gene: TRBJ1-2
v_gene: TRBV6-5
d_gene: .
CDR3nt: TGTGCCAGCAGTTACTCCCTCACTGGAGGGGCCGGTGACTATGGCTACACCTTC
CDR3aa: CASSYSLTGGAGDYGYTF

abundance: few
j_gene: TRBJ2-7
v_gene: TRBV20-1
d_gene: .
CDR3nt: TGCAGTGTCCGTCAGGTCTACTACGAGCAGTACTTC
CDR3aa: CSVRQVYYEQYF

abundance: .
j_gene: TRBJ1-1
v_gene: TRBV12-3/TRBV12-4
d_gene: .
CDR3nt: TGTGCCAGCAGTTTAGCTTCCTGGGACCTGGGGACTGAAGCTTTCTTT
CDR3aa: CASSLASWDLGTEAFF

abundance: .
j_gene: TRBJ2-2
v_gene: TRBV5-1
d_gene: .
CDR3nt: TGCGCCAGCCGGGACATCCGCCTAACGACCGGGGAGCTGTTTTTT
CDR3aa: CASRDIRLTTGELFF

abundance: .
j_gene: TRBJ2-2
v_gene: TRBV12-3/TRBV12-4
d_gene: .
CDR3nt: TGTGCCAGCAGCTTTACAGGAGACAACACCGGGGAGCTGTTTTTT
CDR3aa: CASSFTGDNTGELFF

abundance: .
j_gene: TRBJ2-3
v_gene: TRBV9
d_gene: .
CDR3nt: TGTGCCAGCAGCGTGATTGGTCGGAACACAGATACGCAGTATTTT
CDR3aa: CASSVIGRNTDTQYF

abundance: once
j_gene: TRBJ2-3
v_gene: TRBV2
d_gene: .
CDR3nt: TGTGCCAGCAGTGAAGCGGGGGGGCTAGGAGATACGCAGTATTTT
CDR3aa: CASSEAGGLGDTQYF

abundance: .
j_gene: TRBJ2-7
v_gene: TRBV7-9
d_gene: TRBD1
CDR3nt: TGTGCCAGCAGCCGAGACAGGGGGCCTAGCTACGAGCAGTACTTC
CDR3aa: CASSRDRGPSYEQYF

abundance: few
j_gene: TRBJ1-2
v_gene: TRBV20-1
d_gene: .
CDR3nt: TGCAGTGCTAGAGCGGCGTTATCTTCTGGCTACACCTTC
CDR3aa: CSARAALSSGYTF

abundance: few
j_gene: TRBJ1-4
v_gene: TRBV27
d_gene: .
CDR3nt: TGTGCCAGCAGTTTAGAGGGATATAATGAAAAACTGTTTTTT
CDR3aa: CASSLEGYNEKLFF

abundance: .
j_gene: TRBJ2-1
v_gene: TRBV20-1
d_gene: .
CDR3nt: TGCAGTGCTAGAGATCGACACAATGAGCAGTTCTTC
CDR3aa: CSARDRHNEQFF

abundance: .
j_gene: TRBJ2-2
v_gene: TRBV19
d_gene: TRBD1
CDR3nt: TGTGCCAGTACCGAGACAGGGTACGGGGAGCTGTTTTTT
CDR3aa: CASTETGYGELFF

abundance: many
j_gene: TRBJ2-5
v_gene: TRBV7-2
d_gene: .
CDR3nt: TGTGCCAGCAGCGACAGAGGGTTTGGAGGAGAGACCCAGTACTTC
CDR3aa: CASSDRGFGGETQYF

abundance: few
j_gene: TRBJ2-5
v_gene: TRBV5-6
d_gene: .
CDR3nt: TGTGCCAGCAGCTTGGCTTTAGCCTCATCGGAGACCCAGTACTTC
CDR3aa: CASSLALASSETQYF